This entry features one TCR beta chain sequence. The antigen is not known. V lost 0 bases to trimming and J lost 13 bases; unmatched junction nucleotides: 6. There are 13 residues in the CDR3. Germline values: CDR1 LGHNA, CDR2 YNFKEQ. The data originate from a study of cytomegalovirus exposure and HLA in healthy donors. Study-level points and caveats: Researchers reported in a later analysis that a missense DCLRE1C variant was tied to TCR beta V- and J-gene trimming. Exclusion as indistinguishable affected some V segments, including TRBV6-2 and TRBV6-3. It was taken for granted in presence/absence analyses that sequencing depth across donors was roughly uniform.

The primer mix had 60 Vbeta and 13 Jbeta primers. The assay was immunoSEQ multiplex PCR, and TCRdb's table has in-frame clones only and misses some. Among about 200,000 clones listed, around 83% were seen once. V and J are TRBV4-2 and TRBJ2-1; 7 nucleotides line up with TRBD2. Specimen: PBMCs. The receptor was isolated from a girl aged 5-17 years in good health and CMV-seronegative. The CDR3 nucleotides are TGTGCCAGCAGCCAAGACGGGGGAGGGTTTCAGTTCTTC. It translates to CASSQDGGGFQFF.